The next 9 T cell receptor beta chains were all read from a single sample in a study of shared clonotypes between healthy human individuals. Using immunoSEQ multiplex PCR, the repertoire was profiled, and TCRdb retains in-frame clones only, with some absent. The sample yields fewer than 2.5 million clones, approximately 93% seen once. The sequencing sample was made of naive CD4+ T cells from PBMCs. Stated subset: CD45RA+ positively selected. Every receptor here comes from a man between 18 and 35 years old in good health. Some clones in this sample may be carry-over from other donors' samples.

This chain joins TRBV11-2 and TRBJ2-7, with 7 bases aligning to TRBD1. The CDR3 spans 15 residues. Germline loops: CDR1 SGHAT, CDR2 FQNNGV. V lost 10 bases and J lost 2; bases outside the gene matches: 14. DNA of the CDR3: TGTGCCACCAAGGTGGCAGGGGGAAGCGCCTACGAGCAGTACTTC. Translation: CATKVAGGSAYEQYF.

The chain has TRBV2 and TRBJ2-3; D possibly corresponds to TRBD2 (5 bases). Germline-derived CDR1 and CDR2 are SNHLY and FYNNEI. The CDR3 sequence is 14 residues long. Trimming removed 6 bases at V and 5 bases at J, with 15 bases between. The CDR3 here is CASSPYGVRDTQYF. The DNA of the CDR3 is TGTGCCAGCAGCCCCTACGGGGTTAGAGATACGCAGTATTTT.

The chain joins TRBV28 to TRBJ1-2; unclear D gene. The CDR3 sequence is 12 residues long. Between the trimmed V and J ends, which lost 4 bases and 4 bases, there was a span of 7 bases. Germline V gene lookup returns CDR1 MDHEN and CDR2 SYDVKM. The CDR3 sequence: CASSSETYGYTF. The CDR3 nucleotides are TGTGCCAGCAGTTCAGAAACCTATGGCTACACCTTC.

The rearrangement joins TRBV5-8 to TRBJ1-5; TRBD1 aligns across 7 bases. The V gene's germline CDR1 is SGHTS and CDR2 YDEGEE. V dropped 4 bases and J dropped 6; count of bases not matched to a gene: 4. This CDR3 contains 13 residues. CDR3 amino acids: CASSAQGGQPQHF. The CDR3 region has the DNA TGTGCCAGCAGCGCTCAGGGGGGTCAGCCCCAGCATTTT.

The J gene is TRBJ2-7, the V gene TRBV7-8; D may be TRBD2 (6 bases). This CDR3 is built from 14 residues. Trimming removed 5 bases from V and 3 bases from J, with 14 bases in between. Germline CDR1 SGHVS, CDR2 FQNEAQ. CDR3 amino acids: CASSGGLEGYEQYF. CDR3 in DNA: TGTGCCAGCAGCGGGGGACTCGAGGGCTACGAGCAGTACTTC.

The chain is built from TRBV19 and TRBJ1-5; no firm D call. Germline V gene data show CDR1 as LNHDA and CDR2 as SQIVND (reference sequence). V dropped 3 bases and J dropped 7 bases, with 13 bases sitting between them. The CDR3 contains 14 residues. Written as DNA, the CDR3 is TGTGCCAGTAGTATTGACACCACGGTCCAGCCCCAGCATTTT. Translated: CASSIDTTVQPQHF.

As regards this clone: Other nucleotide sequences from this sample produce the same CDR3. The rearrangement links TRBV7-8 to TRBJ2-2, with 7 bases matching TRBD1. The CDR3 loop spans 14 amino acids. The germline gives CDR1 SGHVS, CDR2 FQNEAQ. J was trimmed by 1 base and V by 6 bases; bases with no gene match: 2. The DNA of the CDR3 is TGTGCCAGCAGTCGACAGGGGAACACCGGGGAGCTGTTTTTT. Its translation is CASSRQGNTGELFF.

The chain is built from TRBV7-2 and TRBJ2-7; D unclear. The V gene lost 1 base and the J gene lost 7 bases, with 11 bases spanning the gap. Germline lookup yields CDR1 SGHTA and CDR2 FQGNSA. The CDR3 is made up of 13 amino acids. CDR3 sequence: CASSLERQREQYF. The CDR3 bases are TGTGCCAGCAGCTTAGAGAGGCAAAGGGAGCAGTACTTC.

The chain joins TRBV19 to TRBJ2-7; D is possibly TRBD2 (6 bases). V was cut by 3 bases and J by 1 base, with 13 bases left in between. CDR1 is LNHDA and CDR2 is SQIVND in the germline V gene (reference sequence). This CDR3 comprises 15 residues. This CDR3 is CASSIFGGLSYEQYF. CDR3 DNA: TGTGCCAGTAGTATTTTCGGTGGACTATCCTACGAGCAGTACTTC.